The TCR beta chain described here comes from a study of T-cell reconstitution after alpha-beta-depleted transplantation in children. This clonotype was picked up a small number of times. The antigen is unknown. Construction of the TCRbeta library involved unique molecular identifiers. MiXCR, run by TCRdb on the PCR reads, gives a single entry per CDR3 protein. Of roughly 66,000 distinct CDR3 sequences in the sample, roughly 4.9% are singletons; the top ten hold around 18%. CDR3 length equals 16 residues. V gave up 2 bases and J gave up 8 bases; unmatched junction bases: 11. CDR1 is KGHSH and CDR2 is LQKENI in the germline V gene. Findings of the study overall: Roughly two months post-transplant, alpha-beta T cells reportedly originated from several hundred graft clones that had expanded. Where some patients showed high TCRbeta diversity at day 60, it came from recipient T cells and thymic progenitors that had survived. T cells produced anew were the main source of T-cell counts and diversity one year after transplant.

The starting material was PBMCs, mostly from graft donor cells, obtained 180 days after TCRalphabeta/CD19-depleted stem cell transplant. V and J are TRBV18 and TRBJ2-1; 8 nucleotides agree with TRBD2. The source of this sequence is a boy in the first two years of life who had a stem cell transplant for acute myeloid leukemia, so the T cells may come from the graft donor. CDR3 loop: CASSPSGGEIWDEQFF. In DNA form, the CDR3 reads TGTGCCAGCTCACCAAGCGGGGGAGAGATTTGGGATGAGCAGTTCTTC.